This T cell receptor beta chain was obtained from a study of blood T cell repertoires in COVID-19. Study as a whole: T cells, B-cell-depleted T cells, or PBMCs provided the cDNA or gDNA that served as material.

This CDR3 is 17 amino acids long. The V gene end was trimmed by 2 bases and the J gene end by 7 bases; junction bases not matched to a gene: 8. From germline, CDR1 is ENHRY and CDR2 SYGVKD. In the original workflow: Quantification of nucleated cells was approximated via reference gene primer amplification. TCRdb's table, derived via immunoSEQ multiplex PCR, lists solely in-frame clones and lacks some. V, J and clone size derive from that table, while D and trimming were established from the DNA sequence. The repertoire holds about 170,000 clones, 70% to 85% seen once, with roughly 20% in the top ten.

Sample: peripheral blood. The V call is TRBV10-3, the J call TRBJ2-2, with 12 nucleotides matching TRBD2. This clonotype was obtained from a woman at least 80 years old with acute or convalescent COVID-19. The CDR3 spells CAISEGLTSGSFGELFF. The CDR3 coding sequence is TGTGCCATCAGTGAGGGATTGACTAGCGGGAGTTTCGGGGAGCTGTTTTTT.